A single sample gave rise to the 25 T cell receptor beta chains below, sequenced in a study of monozygotic twins with inflammatory bowel disease. Reanalyzing the 5' RACE reads, TCRdb keeps one entry per CDR3 protein, without DNA. The sample is made up of about 160,000 distinct CDR3 sequences, and the top ten hold approximately 3% of it. Sequencing input: blood. The receptors here all came from a human donor with ulcerative colitis or Crohn's disease, or a healthy co-twin of an affected twin (not recorded which).

The chain employs TRBV7-2 and TRBJ2-3. Germline CDR1 is SGHTA and CDR2 is FQGNSA. There are 11 residues in the CDR3. The CDR3 region is CASRAWDTQYF. The full variable domain, completed using reference TRBV7-2 and TRBJ2-3, is GAGVSQSPSNKVTEKGKDVELRCDPISGHTALYWYRQSLGQGLEFLIYFQGNSAPDKSGLPSDRFSAERTGGSVSTLTIQRTQQEDSAVYLCASRAWDTQYFGPGTRLTVL.

The chain links TRBV6-5 to TRBJ2-7; TCRdb proposes TRBD1, but this gene call is untestable without DNA. Germline V gene lookup returns CDR1 MNHEY and CDR2 SVGAGI. This CDR3 region has 13 residues. The CDR3: CASGKQGIYEQYF.

This chain joins TRBV6-4 and TRBJ2-2; the TCRdb call, TRBD1, lacks DNA for checking. Germline V gene lookup returns CDR1 MRHNA and CDR2 SNTAGT. The CDR3 length is 19 residues. The CDR3 reads CASRSLQGWATLNTGELFF.

The chain employs TRBV9 and TRBJ2-7; TCRdb designates TRBD1, a call that cannot be tested without DNA. Germline CDR1 is SGDLS and CDR2 is YYNGEE. This CDR3 has 15 residues. This CDR3 reads CASSAGQVSSYEQYF.

The chain joins TRBV30 to TRBJ1-2; the TRBD1 assignment by TCRdb is unverifiable without DNA. The CDR3 spans 13 residues. Looked up from germline, CDR1 is GTSNPN and CDR2 is SVGIG (reference sequence). The chain's CDR3 is CAWGFFPGYGYTF.

The rearrangement links TRBV20-1 to TRBJ2-1; TCRdb's assignment of TRBD2 cannot be checked, as there is no DNA. Germline-derived CDR1 and CDR2 are DFQATT and SNEGSKA (reference sequence). CDR3 length equals 14 residues. The chain's CDR3 is CSGEGQSSYNEQFF.

Here the CDR3 reads CASSLEVGQGLNTEAFF. The chain has TRBV5-1 and TRBJ1-1; TCRdb picks TRBD1, but there is no DNA to check that call. The germline CDR1 and CDR2 sequences are SGHRS and YFSETQ. This CDR3 is 17 amino acids long.

The chain has TRBV12-3 or TRBV12-4 and TRBJ2-7; as DNA is missing, the TRBD1 call by TCRdb cannot be tested. This CDR3 has 12 amino acids. CDR3 residues: CASSFRGYEQYF.

The chain couples TRBV7-2 to TRBJ2-1; checking the TCRdb D call of TRBD2 is not possible without DNA. The CDR3 loop spans 12 amino acids. The germline CDR1 and CDR2 sequences are SGHTA and FQGNSA. CDR3: CASLLPLGEQFF.

This chain uses TRBV2 with TRBJ2-7; TCRdb outputs TRBD1, but without DNA this stays unchecked. This CDR3 has 13 residues. The germline V gene encodes CDR1 SNHLY and CDR2 FYNNEI. The CDR3 here is CASSEEVRDEQYF.

The gene calls are TRBV12-3 or TRBV12-4 and TRBJ2-6. The CDR3 is 15 residues long. CDR3 loop: CASSKDSSGANVLTF.

V is TRBV7-8 and J is TRBJ1-2. Germline-derived CDR1 and CDR2 are SGHVS and FQNEAQ. The CDR3 covers 17 residues. CDR3 sequence reads: CASSLELAEYEYYGYTF.

The chain couples TRBV5-1 to TRBJ2-3; no DNA is available, so the TRBD2 call from TCRdb remains unchecked. Germline V gene data show CDR1 as SGHRS and CDR2 as YFSETQ. The CDR3 has 14 residues. The CDR3 spells CASSLDRGEDTQYF.

The chain links TRBV4-3 to TRBJ2-1; the TCRdb call, TRBD2, lacks DNA for checking. The CDR3 is 15 amino acids. CDR1 and CDR2 from the germline V gene are LGHNA and YSLEER. The CDR3 spells CASSPGTSTYNEQFF.

V usage is TRBV14 and J usage is TRBJ2-7; without DNA, the TCRdb call of TRBD2 cannot be checked. CDR3 length: 14 residues. Germline V gene data show CDR1 as SGHDN and CDR2 as FVKESK. The CDR3 sequence is CASSRGNRAYEQYF.

The CDR3 loop is CASSQEGKRGARGELFF. V and J are TRBV4-1 and TRBJ2-2; the D call from TCRdb, TRBD1, cannot be confirmed without DNA. CDR3 length: 17 amino acids. Germline CDR1 and CDR2: MGHRA and YSYEKL.

The chain recombines TRBV6-2 or TRBV6-3 with TRBJ2-7; TCRdb selects TRBD2, and the lack of DNA leaves this call unchecked. The CDR3 sequence is 15 residues long. Germline V lookup: CDR1 MNHEY, CDR2 SVGEGT. The CDR3 is CASSYSAAGVQEQYF.

The chain uses TRBV10-3 and TRBJ2-2; checking the TCRdb D call of TRBD1 is not possible without DNA. Germline V gene sequence: CDR1 ENHRY, CDR2 SYGVKD. CDR3 length: 14 amino acids. CDR3: CAARDSDNTGELFF.

This sequence joins TRBV12-3 or TRBV12-4 and TRBJ1-5. The CDR3 has 13 amino acids. The CDR3 protein is CASSAGPYQPQHF.

The J gene is TRBJ1-5, the V gene TRBV20-1. CDR1 is DFQATT, CDR2 SNEGSKA, per germline (reference sequence). The CDR3 has 15 amino acids. This CDR3 reads CSARGDSHSNQPQHF.

This chain links TRBV6-1 with TRBJ2-5. CDR1 is MNHNS, CDR2 SASEGT, per germline. The CDR3 contains 15 residues. Here the CDR3 reads CASSELRGDQETQYF.

The CDR3 sequence is CSARGGSYNEQFF. The chain is built from TRBV20-1 and TRBJ2-1; the TCRdb call, TRBD1, lacks DNA for checking. CDR1 DFQATT and CDR2 SNEGSKA come from the germline V gene (reference sequence). The CDR3 runs 13 residues.

The chain combines TRBV18 with TRBJ2-1; the D call from TCRdb, TRBD2, cannot be confirmed without DNA. The CDR3 is 15 residues long. Germline CDR1 and CDR2: KGHSH and LQKENI. This CDR3 is CASSPPSGGNNEQFF.

The chain joins TRBV29-1 to TRBJ2-2; the D gene TCRdb calls, TRBD1, cannot be checked with no DNA. The CDR3 contains 13 residues. Germline V gene data show CDR1 as SQVTM and CDR2 as ANQGSEA. CDR3 region: CSVGTGDTGELFF.

The chain joins TRBV20-1 to TRBJ1-1; TCRdb calls TRBD1, which cannot be checked without DNA. CDR3 size: 14 residues. In germline, CDR1 is DFQATT, CDR2 SNEGSKA (reference sequence). This CDR3 is CSARDRVYYSEAFF.